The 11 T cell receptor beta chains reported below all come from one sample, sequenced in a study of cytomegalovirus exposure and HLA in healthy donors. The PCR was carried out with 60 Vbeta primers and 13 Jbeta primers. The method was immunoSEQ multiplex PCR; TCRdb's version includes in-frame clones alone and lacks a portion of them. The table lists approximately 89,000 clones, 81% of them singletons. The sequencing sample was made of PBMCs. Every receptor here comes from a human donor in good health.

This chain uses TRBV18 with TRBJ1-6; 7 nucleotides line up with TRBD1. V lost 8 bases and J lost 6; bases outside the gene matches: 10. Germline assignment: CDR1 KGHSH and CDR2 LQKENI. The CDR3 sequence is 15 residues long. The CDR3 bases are TGTGCCAGCCAAGGGGCGGGACAGTTTAATTCACCCCTCCACTTT. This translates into CASQGAGQFNSPLHF.

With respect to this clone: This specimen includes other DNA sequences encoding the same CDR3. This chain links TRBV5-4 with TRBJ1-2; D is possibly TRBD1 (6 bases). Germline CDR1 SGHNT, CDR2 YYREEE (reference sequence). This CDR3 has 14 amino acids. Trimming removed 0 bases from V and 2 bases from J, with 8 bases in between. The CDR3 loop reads CASSLVGANYGYTF. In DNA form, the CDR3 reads TGTGCCAGCAGCTTGGTGGGGGCAAACTATGGCTACACCTTC.

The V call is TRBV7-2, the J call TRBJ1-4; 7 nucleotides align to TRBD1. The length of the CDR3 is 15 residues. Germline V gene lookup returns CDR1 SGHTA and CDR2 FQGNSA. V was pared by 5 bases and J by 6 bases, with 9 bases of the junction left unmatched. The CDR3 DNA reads TGTGCCAGCAGCCGAGGTTGGCAGGGGGATGAAAAACTGTTTTTT. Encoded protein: CASSRGWQGDEKLFF.

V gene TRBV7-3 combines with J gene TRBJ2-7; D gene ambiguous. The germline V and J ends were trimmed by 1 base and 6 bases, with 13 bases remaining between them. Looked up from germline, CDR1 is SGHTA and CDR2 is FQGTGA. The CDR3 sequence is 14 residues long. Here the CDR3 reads CASSLNPGLAEQYF. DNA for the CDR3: TGTGCCAGCAGCTTAAACCCGGGTTTAGCCGAGCAGTACTTC.

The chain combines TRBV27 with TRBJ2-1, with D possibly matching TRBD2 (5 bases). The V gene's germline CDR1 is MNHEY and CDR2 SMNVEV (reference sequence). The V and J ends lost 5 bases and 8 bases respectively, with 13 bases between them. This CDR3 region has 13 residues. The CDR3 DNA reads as TGTGCCAGCAGTGGGTCGGGAATCGATGAGCAGTTCTTC. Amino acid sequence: CASSGSGIDEQFF.

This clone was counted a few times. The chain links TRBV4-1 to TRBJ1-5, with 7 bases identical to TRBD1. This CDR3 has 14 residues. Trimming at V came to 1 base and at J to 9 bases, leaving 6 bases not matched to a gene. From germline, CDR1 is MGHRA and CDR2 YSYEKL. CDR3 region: CASSQGTGRGPQHF. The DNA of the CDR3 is TGCGCCAGCAGCCAAGGGACAGGCCGGGGGCCCCAGCATTTT.

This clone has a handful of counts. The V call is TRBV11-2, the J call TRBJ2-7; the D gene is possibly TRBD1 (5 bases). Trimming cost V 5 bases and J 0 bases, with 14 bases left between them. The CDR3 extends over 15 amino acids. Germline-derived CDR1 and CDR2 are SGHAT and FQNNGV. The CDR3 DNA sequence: TGTGCCAGCAGCGTTGACGACAGCGCCTCCTACGAGCAGTACTTC. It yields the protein CASSVDDSASYEQYF.

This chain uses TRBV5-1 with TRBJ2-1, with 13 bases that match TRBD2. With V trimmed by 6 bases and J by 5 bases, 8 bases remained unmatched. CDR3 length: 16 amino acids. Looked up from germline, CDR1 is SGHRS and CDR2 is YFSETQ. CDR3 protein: CASTGLLAGGNNEQFF. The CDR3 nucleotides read TGCGCCAGCACCGGTCTACTAGCGGGGGGGAACAATGAGCAGTTCTTC. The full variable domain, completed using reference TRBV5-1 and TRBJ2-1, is KAGVTQTPRYLIKTRGQQVTLSCSPISGHRSVSWYQQTPGQGLQFLFEYFSETQRNKGNFPGRFSGRQFSNSRSEMNVSTLELGDSALYLCASTGLLAGGNNEQFFGPGTRLTVL.

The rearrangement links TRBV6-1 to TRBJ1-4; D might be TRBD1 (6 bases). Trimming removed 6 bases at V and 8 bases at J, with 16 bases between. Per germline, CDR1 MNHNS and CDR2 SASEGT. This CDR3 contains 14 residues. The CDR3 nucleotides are TGTGCCAGCAGGAGACAGGCGGACGTAGAAAAACTGTTTTTT. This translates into CASRRQADVEKLFF.

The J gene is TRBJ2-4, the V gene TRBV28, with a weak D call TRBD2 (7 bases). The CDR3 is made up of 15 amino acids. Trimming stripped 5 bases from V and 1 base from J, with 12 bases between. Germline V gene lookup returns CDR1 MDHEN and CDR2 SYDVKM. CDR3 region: CASSPRGAAKNIQYF. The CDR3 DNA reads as TGTGCCAGCAGTCCTCGGGGGGCCGCCAAAAACATTCAGTACTTC.

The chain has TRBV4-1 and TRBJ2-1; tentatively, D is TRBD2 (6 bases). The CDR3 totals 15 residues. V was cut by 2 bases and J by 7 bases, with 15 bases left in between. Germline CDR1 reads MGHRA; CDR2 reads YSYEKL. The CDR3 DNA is TGCGCCAGCAGCCAAATTGGGACTCGGGTTAATGAGCAGTTCTTC. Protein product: CASSQIGTRVNEQFF.